Listed below are T cell receptor beta chains from one sample, sequenced in a study of T-cell reconstitution after alpha-beta-depleted transplantation in children. MiXCR, run by TCRdb on the PCR reads, gives a single entry per CDR3 protein. Among around 500,000 distinct CDR3 sequences listed, under 25% were seen once. The input for sequencing was PBMCs, mostly from graft donor cells, taken 360 days after TCRalphabeta/CD19-depleted stem cell transplant. The receptors stem from a boy younger than two who had a stem cell transplant for acute myeloid leukemia, so the T cells may come from the graft donor. Each CDR3 is given with its conserved first and last residue. D genes are given only for firm matches. Clone size is given for some rows only: seen once, a few or many times, or a class if the clone is expanded.

size	V	D	J	length	CDR3	DNA
few	TRBV5-1	-	TRBJ2-1	15	CASSLQGFTYNEQFF	TGCGCCAGCAGCTTGCAGGGTTTCACCTACAATGAGCAGTTCTTC
few	TRBV4-2	-	TRBJ1-1	13	CASSEGFDTEAFF	TGTGCCAGCAGTGAGGGGTTCGACACTGAAGCTTTCTTT
-	TRBV7-9	-	TRBJ2-7	14	CASSDSVGNYEQYF	TGTGCCAGCAGTGACTCGGTGGGAAACTACGAGCAGTACTTC
-	TRBV11-2	TRBD2	TRBJ2-7	18	CASSSSRTGTSGGAVLYF	TGTGCCAGCAGCTCCTCTCGAACCGGGACTAGCGGGGGGGCCGTTTTGTACTTC
few	TRBV7-9	TRBD1	TRBJ2-7	13	CASSGQGAREQYF	TGTGCCAGCTCGGGGCAGGGGGCACGGGAGCAGTACTTC
few	TRBV12-5	-	TRBJ1-1	14	CAFDGGRMNTEAFF	TGTGCTTTTGACGGGGGGCGCATGAACACTGAAGCTTTCTTT
few	TRBV15	TRBD2	TRBJ2-1	17	CATSRDWGGLGYNEQFF	TGTGCCACCAGCAGAGATTGGGGGGGACTAGGCTACAATGAGCAGTTCTTC
few	TRBV7-3	-	TRBJ2-1	13	CASTNSGSNEQFF	TGTGCCAGCACAAATTCCGGATCCAATGAGCAGTTCTTC
few	TRBV6-4	-	TRBJ2-2	14	CASSEIGGTGELFF	TGTGCCAGCAGTGAAATAGGCGGAACCGGGGAGCTGTTTTTT
-	TRBV7-8	TRBD1	TRBJ2-7	15	CASSADRVKTYEQYF	TGTGCCAGCAGCGCCGACAGGGTAAAGACCTACGAGCAGTACTTC
many	TRBV29-1	TRBD1	TRBJ2-7	14	CSVSGTGQGYEQYF	TGCAGCGTTTCGGGTACAGGACAGGGCTACGAGCAGTACTTC
-	TRBV14	-	TRBJ2-1	13	CASSQVLYNEQFF	TGTGCCAGCAGCCAAGTCTTATACAATGAGCAGTTCTTC
many	TRBV29-1	TRBD1	TRBJ2-4	14	CSVEEDREWGIQYF	TGCAGCGTTGAAGAAGACAGGGAATGGGGCATTCAGTACTTC
many	TRBV9	TRBD1	TRBJ2-2	17	CASSGQGSATNTGELFF	TGTGCCAGCAGCGGACAGGGGTCCGCTACGAACACCGGGGAGCTGTTTTTT
-	TRBV7-2	-	TRBJ1-5	14	CASSLLSGNQPQHF	TGTGCCAGCAGCTTATTGAGCGGCAATCAGCCCCAGCATTTT
many	TRBV5-1	-	TRBJ2-3	14	CASSWEHSTDTQYF	TGCGCCAGCAGCTGGGAGCATAGCACAGATACGCAGTATTTT
-	TRBV15	TRBD2	TRBJ2-7	15	CATRPSGGPFYEQYF	TGTGCCACCAGACCTAGCGGGGGGCCGTTCTACGAGCAGTACTTC
many	TRBV20-1	-	TRBJ2-1	16	CSARARRGPDGNEQFF	TGCAGTGCTAGAGCCCGAAGGGGACCAGATGGGAATGAGCAGTTCTTC
-	TRBV20-1	TRBD2	TRBJ2-1	16	CSAPSLLAGVYNEQFF	TGCAGTGCTCCCTCACTACTAGCGGGCGTCTACAATGAGCAGTTCTTC
-	TRBV25-1	-	TRBJ2-2	14	CASSEWVSTGELFF	TGTGCCAGCAGTGAATGGGTCTCCACCGGGGAGCTGTTTTTT
many	TRBV12-3/TRBV12-4	-	TRBJ2-5	16	CASRAPSVGPGETQYF	TGTGCCAGCAGAGCTCCCAGCGTTGGGCCGGGGGAGACCCAGTACTTC
-	TRBV4-3	-	TRBJ2-5	17	CASSQEGELRSRETQYF	TGCGCCAGCAGCCAAGAGGGGGAGCTCCGGTCCCGAGAGACCCAGTACTTC
-	TRBV9	-	TRBJ2-6	15	CASSGDRSGANVLTF	TGTGCCAGCAGCGGGGATCGCTCTGGGGCCAACGTCCTGACTTTC
-	TRBV12-3/TRBV12-4	-	TRBJ1-2	17	CASSSQSHRSDDYGYTF	TGTGCCAGCAGTTCTCAATCCCACAGGTCCGATGACTATGGCTACACCTTC
-	TRBV4-2	-	TRBJ2-6	18	CASSQEHSYLSGANVLTF	TGTGCCAGCAGCCAAGAGCACTCCTACCTCTCTGGGGCCAACGTCCTGACTTTC
-	TRBV5-1	TRBD2	TRBJ2-5	15	CASSFSSGGRETQYF	TGCGCCAGCAGCTTTTCTAGCGGGGGAAGGGAGACCCAGTACTTC
few	TRBV6-5	-	TRBJ2-3	13	CASSYSRADTQYF	TGTGCCAGCAGTTACTCGAGGGCAGATACGCAGTATTTT
many	TRBV12-3/TRBV12-4	-	TRBJ1-3	15	CASSFISMAGNTIYF	TGTGCCAGCAGTTTCATTAGTATGGCTGGAAACACCATATATTTT
few	TRBV20-1	TRBD1	TRBJ2-3	17	CSARLLLRTGTPDTQYF	TGCAGTGCTAGACTCCTCCTACGGACAGGGACGCCAGATACGCAGTATTTT
many	TRBV12-3/TRBV12-4	-	TRBJ2-1	15	CASSLVGTQYNEQFF	TGTGCCAGCAGTTTAGTTGGGACCCAGTACAATGAGCAGTTCTTC
few	TRBV12-3/TRBV12-4	TRBD1	TRBJ2-7	15	CASSLYRDSDYEQYF	TGTGCCAGCAGCCTCTACCGGGACAGCGATTACGAGCAGTACTTC
-	TRBV12-3/TRBV12-4	-	TRBJ2-5	13	CASSSDEEETQYF	TGTGCCAGCAGTTCCGACGAAGAAGAGACCCAGTACTTC
many	TRBV20-1	-	TRBJ2-3	12	CRLEGGTDTQYF	TGCAGGCTAGAGGGGGGCACAGATACGCAGTATTTT
few	TRBV7-9	-	TRBJ2-5	12	CASSRTQETQYF	TGTGCCAGCAGTCGGACGCAAGAGACCCAGTACTTC
-	TRBV4-1	-	TRBJ2-1	15	CASNQVEAPYNEQFF	TGCGCCAGCAACCAAGTAGAGGCCCCCTACAATGAGCAGTTCTTC
-	TRBV5-6	-	TRBJ2-6	18	CASSLARIERDGANVLTF	TGTGCCAGCAGCTTGGCACGAATAGAACGGGACGGGGCCAACGTCCTGACTTTC
few	TRBV7-9	TRBD1	TRBJ2-1	16	CASSADREILTNEQFF	TGTGCCAGCAGCGCTGACAGGGAAATCCTTACCAATGAGCAGTTCTTC
few	TRBV20-1	-	TRBJ1-3	15	CSASVDPSSGNTIYF	TGCAGTGCTTCAGTTGACCCGAGCTCTGGAAACACCATATATTTT